The 30 T cell receptor beta chains below were found in one sample sequenced in a study of PD-L1 blockade in urothelial cancer. The protocol was immunoSEQ multiplex PCR, while the TCRdb copy is restricted to in-frame clones and leaves out a portion. Counted here are tens of thousands of clones, about 84% occurring once; the ten biggest clones make up 13% to 15%. Indicated time point: pretreatment peripheral blood. The sequences come from PBMCs, collected around atezolizumab (anti-PD-L1) treatment. All receptors come from a man in his 60s with urothelial cancer.

The chain uses TRBV27 and TRBJ2-5; TRBD1 is a possible D gene (6 bases). Trimming shortened V by 4 bases and J by 2 bases, and 11 bases separated the two germline ends. Germline CDR1 and CDR2: MNHEY and SMNVEV (reference sequence). The CDR3 covers 14 residues. This CDR3 reads CASSSLDSQETQYF. The CDR3, as DNA: TGTGCCAGCAGTTCCCTGGACAGTCAAGAGACCCAGTACTTC.

In nucleotides, the CDR3 is TGCGCCAGCAGCCTGGTCGAACTAGCGGGGAGCAATGAGCAGTTCTTC. Translated, it gives CASSLVELAGSNEQFF. V is TRBV5-1 and J is TRBJ2-1; 10 bases match TRBD2. With 4 bases clipped from V and 6 bases from J, the junction kept 10 bases outside the gene matches. CDR1 and CDR2 from the germline V gene are SGHRS and YFSETQ. This CDR3 is built from 16 residues.

V gene TRBV18 combines with J gene TRBJ2-1; D is unclear. V was pared by 0 bases and J by 0 bases, with 15 bases between. Germline V gene data show CDR1 as KGHSH and CDR2 as LQKENI. The CDR3 is 18 residues long. The CDR3 spells CASSPPYERPSSYNEQFF. For the CDR3, the DNA is TGTGCCAGCTCACCACCGTACGAGCGCCCGAGCTCCTACAATGAGCAGTTCTTC.

The chain couples TRBV7-3 to TRBJ1-3; no clear D. Trimming cost V 1 base and J 3 bases, with 10 bases left between them. The CDR3 totals 15 residues. CDR1 is SGHTA and CDR2 is FQGTGA in the germline V gene. The CDR3 DNA follows: TGTGCCAGCAGCTTAAATCGAGGGAGTGGAAACACCATATATTTT. Translation: CASSLNRGSGNTIYF.

This chain links TRBV7-8 with TRBJ1-2, with 7 positions matching TRBD1. CDR1 is SGHVS, CDR2 FQNEAQ, per germline. V was pared by 7 bases and J by 5 bases, with 10 bases of the junction left unmatched. This CDR3 contains 14 residues. The CDR3 reads CASNSDRPEYGYTF. The CDR3 DNA is TGTGCCAGCAACTCGGACAGGCCAGAGTATGGCTACACCTTC.

The rearrangement uses TRBV5-1 and TRBJ1-1, with TRBD1 matching over 8 bases. J was trimmed by 3 bases and V by 6 bases; bases with no gene match: 16. The germline gives CDR1 SGHRS, CDR2 YFSETQ. The CDR3 contains 17 residues. CDR3 nucleotides: TGCGCCAGCACCCAAACAGGGGGAATTTTGTTAGACACTGAAGCTTTCTTT. Its protein is CASTQTGGILLDTEAFF. The variable domain in full, with the rest retrieved from reference TRBV5-1 and TRBJ1-1, is KAGVTQTPRYLIKTRGQQVTLSCSPISGHRSVSWYQQTPGQGLQFLFEYFSETQRNKGNFPGRFSGRQFSNSRSEMNVSTLELGDSALYLCASTQTGGILLDTEAFFGQGTRLTVV.

This chain connects TRBV27 to TRBJ2-7; 10 bases agree with TRBD1. The CDR3 extends over 17 amino acids. In germline, CDR1 is MNHEY, CDR2 SMNVEV (reference sequence). J lost 3 bases, V lost 6 bases, and 14 bases had no gene match. The CDR3 is CASREDRGSRAVYEQYF. The DNA of the CDR3 is TGTGCCAGCAGAGAGGACAGGGGGTCTAGGGCGGTCTACGAGCAGTACTTC.

J is TRBJ2-7 and V is TRBV27; D possibly corresponds to TRBD2 (6 bases). V was pared by 2 bases and J by 7 bases, with 15 bases between. The CDR3 length is 14 residues. The V gene's germline CDR1 is MNHEY and CDR2 SMNVEV (reference sequence). In DNA, the CDR3 is TGTGCCAGCAGTTTAATCTGGAGGGCTCGGGAGCAGTACTTC. It translates to CASSLIWRAREQYF.

This chain joins TRBV11-3 and TRBJ2-2; D is possibly TRBD2 (6 bases). The V gene lost 4 bases and the J gene lost 3 bases, with 15 bases spanning the gap. The CDR3 consists of 16 residues. Per germline, CDR1 SGHNT and CDR2 YENEEA. The CDR3 DNA reads TGTGCCAGCAGCTCACTAGCTAACCCTTACACCGGGGAGCTGTTTTTT. It yields the protein CASSSLANPYTGELFF.

The chain joins TRBV7-9 to TRBJ2-7, with D tentatively TRBD1 (6 bases). Per germline, CDR1 SEHNR and CDR2 FQNEAQ (reference sequence). The length of the CDR3 is 13 residues. Trimming took 9 bases from V and 4 from J, leaving 16 bases between them. The CDR3 loop is CASANRDKYEQYF. In nucleotides, the CDR3 is TGTGCCAGTGCTAACCGGGACAAATACGAGCAGTACTTC.

The V and J genes are TRBV19 and TRBJ2-7, with D possibly matching TRBD2 (5 bases). V gave up 5 bases and J gave up 7 bases, with 12 bases separating them. The CDR3 length is 12 residues. Germline V gives CDR1 LNHDA, CDR2 SQIVND (reference sequence). In nucleotides, the CDR3 is TGTGCCAGTAGTTACCGGGAAGGGGAGCAGTACTTC. It yields the protein CASSYREGEQYF. Looking up the rest from reference TRBV19 and TRBJ2-7 gives the full variable domain: DGGITQSPKYLFRKEGQNVTLSCEQNLNHDAMYWYRQDPGQGLRLIYYSQIVNDFQKGDIAEGYSVSREKKESFPLTVTSAQKNPTAFYLCASSYREGEQYFGPGTRLTVT.

This rearrangement joins TRBV4-1 to TRBJ2-1; 13 bases map to TRBD2. The germline gives CDR1 MGHRA, CDR2 YSYEKL. CDR3 length: 15 residues. V was pared by 4 bases and J by 7 bases, with 4 bases of the junction left unmatched. CDR3 protein: CASSLGLAGLNEQFF. Written as DNA, the CDR3 is TGCGCCAGCAGCCTGGGACTAGCGGGGCTAAATGAGCAGTTCTTC.

The chain is built from TRBV6-5 and TRBJ1-6; D unclear. Per germline, CDR1 MNHEY and CDR2 SVGAGI. V lost 10 bases to trimming and J lost 8 bases, with 15 bases between them. The CDR3 is made up of 13 amino acids. This chain's CDR3 is CATKVGSHSPLHF. Here the CDR3 DNA reads TGTGCCACCAAGGTGGGGAGTCATTCACCCCTCCACTTT.

This chain connects TRBV11-3 to TRBJ2-7; 15 positions match TRBD2. V gave up 4 bases and J gave up 6 bases; unmatched junction bases: 10. This CDR3 has 17 residues. Germline V lookup: CDR1 SGHNT, CDR2 YENEEA. CDR3 nucleotides: TGTGCCAGCAGCTCAGGACTAGCGGGGGGGCGGTCGCGCGAGCAGTACTTC. Protein sequence: CASSSGLAGGRSREQYF.

The chain recombines TRBV7-9 with TRBJ2-1; TRBD2 matches 15 bases. The CDR3 consists of 16 residues. The J segment lost 7 bases and the V segment lost 5 bases, leaving 6 bases of the junction unmatched. The germline V gene encodes CDR1 SEHNR and CDR2 FQNEAQ (reference sequence). The CDR3 protein is CASSPWTSGRVNEQFF. For the CDR3, the DNA is TGTGCCAGCAGCCCCTGGACTAGCGGGAGGGTTAATGAGCAGTTCTTC.

This chain connects TRBV5-4 to TRBJ1-1; D uncertain. Trimming took off 7 bases at V and 0 bases at J, with 13 bases between the two ends. Germline-derived CDR1 and CDR2 are SGHNT and YYREEE (reference sequence). CDR3 length: 14 residues. The CDR3 DNA is TGTGCCAGCGCCCAGCGAAACTTGAACACTGAAGCTTTCTTT. This sequence encodes CASAQRNLNTEAFF.

The chain joins TRBV5-1 to TRBJ2-1; D uncertain. Per germline, CDR1 SGHRS and CDR2 YFSETQ. CDR3 length: 15 amino acids. Trimming left V 0 bases short and J 8 bases short, with 15 bases between. The CDR3: CASSLASGGLDEQFF. The CDR3 nucleotides are TGCGCCAGCAGCTTGGCCTCGGGTGGGTTAGATGAGCAGTTCTTC. Based on the CDR3 plus reference TRBV5-1 and TRBJ2-1, the full variable domain is KAGVTQTPRYLIKTRGQQVTLSCSPISGHRSVSWYQQTPGQGLQFLFEYFSETQRNKGNFPGRFSGRQFSNSRSEMNVSTLELGDSALYLCASSLASGGLDEQFFGPGTRLTVL.

The chain combines TRBV4-3 with TRBJ2-3; D is unresolved. The V gene lost 3 bases and the J gene lost 4 bases, with 8 bases spanning the gap. Germline V gene lookup returns CDR1 LGHNA and CDR2 YSLEER. The CDR3 is 13 residues long. The DNA of the CDR3 is TGCGCCAGCAGCCAGCAGGATGCAGATACGCAGTATTTT. As protein: CASSQQDADTQYF.

This clone was observed once. V is TRBV6-1 and J is TRBJ1-1; TRBD1 might be the D (5 bases). The V end lost 6 bases, the J end lost 1 base, and 15 bases lay between the germline ends. The length of the CDR3 is 15 residues. Germline V CDR1 and CDR2: MNHNS, SASEGT. The CDR3, as DNA: TGTGCCAGCAGCGCCCTGGGGGGACGGAACACTGAAGCTTTCTTT. Encoded protein: CASSALGGRNTEAFF.

The J gene is TRBJ2-2, the V gene TRBV5-4; D call uncertain. This CDR3 contains 14 residues. Trimming stripped 2 bases from V and 1 base from J, with 6 bases between. Per germline, CDR1 SGHNT and CDR2 YYREEE (reference sequence). CDR3: CASSFHGNTGELFF. For the CDR3, the DNA is TGTGCCAGCAGCTTCCACGGGAACACCGGGGAGCTGTTTTTT.

The rearrangement uses TRBV7-2 and TRBJ2-7, with 8 bases matching TRBD1. J lost 6 bases, V lost 5 bases, and 12 bases had no gene match. Germline V gene sequence: CDR1 SGHTA, CDR2 FQGNSA. The CDR3 is 15 amino acids. The DNA for the CDR3 is TGTGCCAGCAGCCGAGGCGGAGCAGGGGGCGGCGAGCAGTACTTC. This sequence encodes CASSRGGAGGGEQYF.

The rearrangement uses TRBV5-1 and TRBJ2-7; TRBD1 agrees at 8 bases. J was trimmed by 3 bases and V by 0 bases; bases with no gene match: 2. Germline values: CDR1 SGHRS, CDR2 YFSETQ. There are 14 residues in the CDR3. The CDR3 here is CASSLGTGGYEQYF. For the CDR3, the DNA is TGCGCCAGCAGCTTGGGAACAGGGGGCTACGAGCAGTACTTC.

The genes are TRBV2 and TRBJ1-6; 7 bases align to TRBD1. The CDR3 consists of 14 residues. V dropped 4 bases and J dropped 9; count of bases not matched to a gene: 6. The germline V gene encodes CDR1 SNHLY and CDR2 FYNNEI. CDR3 protein: CASSGQGFGSPLHF. CDR3 sequence (DNA): TGTGCCAGCAGTGGACAGGGTTTTGGTTCACCCCTCCACTTT.

This chain links TRBV19 with TRBJ2-6; D is unclear. Trimming shortened V by 2 bases and J by 0 bases, and 5 bases separated the two germline ends. This CDR3 has 15 residues. Germline CDR1 LNHDA, CDR2 SQIVND (reference sequence). The CDR3 here is CASSILGSGANVLTF. Here the CDR3 DNA reads TGTGCCAGTAGTATACTAGGCTCTGGGGCCAACGTCCTGACTTTC.

V is TRBV10-3 and J is TRBJ2-7, with 10 nucleotides matching TRBD1. V was pared by 8 bases and J by 2 bases, with 0 bases of the junction left unmatched. Germline loops: CDR1 ENHRY, CDR2 SYGVKD. The CDR3 runs 12 residues. The CDR3 nucleotides are TGTGCCATCGGACAGGGGGCCTACGAGCAGTACTTC. Its translation: CAIGQGAYEQYF.

J is TRBJ2-4 and V is TRBV5-6; 8 positions agree with TRBD1. CDR1 SGHDT and CDR2 YYEEEE come from the germline V gene. This CDR3 is 14 amino acids long. V dropped 0 bases and J dropped 11; count of bases not matched to a gene: 7. CDR3 coding DNA: TGTGCCAGCAGCTTGGGGCAGGGGGCGCACCTTCAGTACTTC. Its translation: CASSLGQGAHLQYF.

The chain has TRBV2 and TRBJ2-6; 8 bases fit TRBD1. V shed 6 bases, J shed 2 bases, and the junction held 6 bases outside the gene matches. Germline CDR1 SNHLY, CDR2 FYNNEI. The CDR3 length is 16 residues. CDR3 protein: CASSLRTGTGANVLTF. CDR3 in DNA: TGTGCCAGCAGCCTCCGGACAGGGACTGGGGCCAACGTCCTGACTTTC.

The chain carries TRBV19 and TRBJ1-4; TRBD1 matches 10 bases. In germline, CDR1 is LNHDA, CDR2 SQIVND (reference sequence). The CDR3 contains 14 residues. The trim removed 6 bases at V and 8 bases at J, leaving 6 bases unmatched. The CDR3, as DNA: TGTGCCAGTAGCACGACAGGGGGCGAGGAAAAACTGTTTTTT. Residues: CASSTTGGEEKLFF.

The chain uses TRBV28 and TRBJ2-1; TRBD1 agrees at 9 bases. There are 18 residues in the CDR3. Trimming removed 7 bases from V and 6 bases from J; junction bases left unmatched: 19. Germline assignment: CDR1 MDHEN and CDR2 SYDVKM. The CDR3 nucleotides are TGTGCCAGCAAGGGTTCAGGCCCCGGGACAGGGAGAGTCAATGAGCAGTTCTTC. Translated, it gives CASKGSGPGTGRVNEQFF.

The rearrangement links TRBV7-9 to TRBJ1-4; possibly TRBD1 for D (5 bases). Germline loops: CDR1 SEHNR, CDR2 FQNEAQ (reference sequence). CDR3 length: 15 residues. V shed 6 bases and J shed 7 bases, with 18 bases lying between them. CDR3 in amino acids: CASRPHGGTGEKLFF. DNA for the CDR3: TGTGCCAGCAGGCCTCATGGGGGGACGGGTGAAAAACTGTTTTTT.